This TCR beta chain derives from a study of T cells in narcolepsy. The study's findings and limits: Reportedly, autoreactive clonotypes were serially detected in patients' blood but not controls'.

Sequencing was performed with immunoSEQ multiplex PCR; in TCRdb, only in-frame clones are kept and a portion is missing. The sample comprises around 20,000 clones, 80% to 85% of which are singletons, and 1.6% rests with the top ten. This CDR3 comprises 16 residues. Germline CDR1 and CDR2: LNHDA and SQIVND (reference sequence). V lost 1 base to trimming and J lost 1 base; unmatched junction nucleotides: 0. On this clone itself: Its cognate antigen is unknown.

Material: memory (CD45RA-) CD4+ T cells from blood. This TCR was sampled from a human donor in good health. This rearrangement joins TRBV19 to TRBJ2-6; TRBD2 matches 8 bases. The DNA for the CDR3 is TGTGCCAGTAGTATAGCGGGGGGGTCTGGGGCCAACGTCCTGACTTTC. Its translation: CASSIAGGSGANVLTF.